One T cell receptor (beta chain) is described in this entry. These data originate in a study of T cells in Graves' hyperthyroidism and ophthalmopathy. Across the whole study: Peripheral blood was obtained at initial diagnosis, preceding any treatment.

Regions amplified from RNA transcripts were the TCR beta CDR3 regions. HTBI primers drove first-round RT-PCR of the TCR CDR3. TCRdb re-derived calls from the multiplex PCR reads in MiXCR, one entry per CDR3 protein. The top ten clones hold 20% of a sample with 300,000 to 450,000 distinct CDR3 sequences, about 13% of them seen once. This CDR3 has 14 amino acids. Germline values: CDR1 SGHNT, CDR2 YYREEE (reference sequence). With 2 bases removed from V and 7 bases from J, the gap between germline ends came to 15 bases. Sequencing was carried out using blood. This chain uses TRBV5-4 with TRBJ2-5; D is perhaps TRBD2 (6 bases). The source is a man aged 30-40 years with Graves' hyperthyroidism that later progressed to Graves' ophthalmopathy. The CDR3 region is CASSFLGGAGTQYF. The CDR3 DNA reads TGTGCCAGCAGCTTTCTCGGCGGGGCGGGGACCCAGTACTTC.